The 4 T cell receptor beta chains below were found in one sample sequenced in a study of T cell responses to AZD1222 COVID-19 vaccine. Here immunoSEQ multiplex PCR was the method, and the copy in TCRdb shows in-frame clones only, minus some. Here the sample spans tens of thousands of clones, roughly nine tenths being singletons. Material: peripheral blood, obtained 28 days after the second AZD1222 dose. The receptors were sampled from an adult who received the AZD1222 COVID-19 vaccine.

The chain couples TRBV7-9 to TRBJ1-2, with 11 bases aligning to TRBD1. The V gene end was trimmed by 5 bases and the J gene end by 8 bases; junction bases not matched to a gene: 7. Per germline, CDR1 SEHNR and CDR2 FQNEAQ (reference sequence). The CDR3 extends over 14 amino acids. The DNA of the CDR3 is TGTGCCAGCAGCGATGGACAGGGGGCGGGCGGCTACACCTTC. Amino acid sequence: CASSDGQGAGGYTF.

CDR3 nucleotides: TGTGCCAGCAGCGTAGGATGGGCAGCCTACGAGCAGTACTTC. It yields the protein CASSVGWAAYEQYF. V usage is TRBV9 and J usage is TRBJ2-7; D is unresolved. This CDR3 is built from 14 residues. Germline CDR1 and CDR2: SGDLS and YYNGEE. Trimming shortened V by 0 bases and J by 2 bases, and 9 bases separated the two germline ends.

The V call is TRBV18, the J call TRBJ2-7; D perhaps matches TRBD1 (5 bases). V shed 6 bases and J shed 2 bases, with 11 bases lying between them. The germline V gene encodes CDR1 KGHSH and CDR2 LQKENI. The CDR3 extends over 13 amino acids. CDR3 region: CASSITGPYEQYF. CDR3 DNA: TGTGCCAGCTCTATAACAGGACCCTACGAGCAGTACTTC.

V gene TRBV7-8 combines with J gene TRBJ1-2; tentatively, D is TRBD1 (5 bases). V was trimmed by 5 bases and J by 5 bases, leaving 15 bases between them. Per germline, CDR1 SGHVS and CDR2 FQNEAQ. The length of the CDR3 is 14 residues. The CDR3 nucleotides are TGTGCCAGCAGCCTAATACGGGGGTCATATGGCTACACCTTC. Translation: CASSLIRGSYGYTF.